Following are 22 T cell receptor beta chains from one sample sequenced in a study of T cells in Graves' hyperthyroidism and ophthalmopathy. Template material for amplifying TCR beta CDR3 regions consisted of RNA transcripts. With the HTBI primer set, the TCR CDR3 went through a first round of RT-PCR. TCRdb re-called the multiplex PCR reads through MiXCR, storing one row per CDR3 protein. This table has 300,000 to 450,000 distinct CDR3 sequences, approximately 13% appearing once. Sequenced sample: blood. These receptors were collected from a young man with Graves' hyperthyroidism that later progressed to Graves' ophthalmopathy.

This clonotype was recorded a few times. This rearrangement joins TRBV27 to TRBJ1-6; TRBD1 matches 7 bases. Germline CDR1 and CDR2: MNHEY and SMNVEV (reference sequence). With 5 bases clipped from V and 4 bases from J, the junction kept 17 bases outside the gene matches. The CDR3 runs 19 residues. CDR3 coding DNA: TGTGCCAGCAGTCTAAATACCCGGACAGGCGGGGGTTATAATTCACCCCTCCACTTT. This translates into CASSLNTRTGGGYNSPLHF.

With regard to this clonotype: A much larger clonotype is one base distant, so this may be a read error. The CDR3: CATTAGDRDRLYNEQYF. The DNA of the CDR3 is TGTGCCACCACTGCCGGTGACCGGGACAGGTTATATAACGAGCAGTACTTC. The chain uses TRBV24-1 and TRBJ2-7; 8 positions match TRBD1. This CDR3 contains 17 residues. V was pared by 8 bases and J by 5 bases, with 19 bases of the junction left unmatched. Germline CDR1 reads KGHDR; CDR2 reads SFDVKD.

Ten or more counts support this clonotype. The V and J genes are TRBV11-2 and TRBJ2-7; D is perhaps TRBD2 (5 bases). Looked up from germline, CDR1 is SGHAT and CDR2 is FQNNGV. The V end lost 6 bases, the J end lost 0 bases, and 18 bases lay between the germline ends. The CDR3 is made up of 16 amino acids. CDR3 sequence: CASSPRGYGSSYEQYF. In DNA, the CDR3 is TGTGCCAGCAGTCCCCGAGGGTATGGAAGCTCCTACGAGCAGTACTTC. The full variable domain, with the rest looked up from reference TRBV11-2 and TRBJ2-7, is EAGVAQSPRYKIIEKRQSVAFWCNPISGHATLYWYQQILGQGPKLLIQFQNNGVVDDSQLPKDRFSAERLKGVDSTLKIQPAKLEDSAVYLCASSPRGYGSSYEQYFGPGTRLTVT.

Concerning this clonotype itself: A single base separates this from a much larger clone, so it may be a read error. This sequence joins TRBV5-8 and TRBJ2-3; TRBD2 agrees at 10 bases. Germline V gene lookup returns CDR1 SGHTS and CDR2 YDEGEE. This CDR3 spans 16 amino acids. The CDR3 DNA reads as TGTGCCAGCAGCCGATCTAGCGGGGGATTCACAGATACGCACTATTTT. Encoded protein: CASSRSSGGFTDTHYF.

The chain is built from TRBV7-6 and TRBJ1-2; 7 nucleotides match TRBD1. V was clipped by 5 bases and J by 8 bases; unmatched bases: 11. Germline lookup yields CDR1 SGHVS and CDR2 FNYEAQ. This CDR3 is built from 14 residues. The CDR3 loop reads CASSPGQEMLGYTF. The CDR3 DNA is TGTGCCAGCAGCCCCGGACAGGAGATGCTAGGCTACACCTTC.

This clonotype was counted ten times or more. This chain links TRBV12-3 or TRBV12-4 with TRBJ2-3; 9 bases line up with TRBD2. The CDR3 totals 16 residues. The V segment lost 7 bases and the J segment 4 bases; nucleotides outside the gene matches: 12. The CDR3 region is CASNARAGGRPDTQYF. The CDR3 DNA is TGTGCCAGCAACGCTCGGGCGGGGGGGCGTCCAGATACGCAGTATTTT.

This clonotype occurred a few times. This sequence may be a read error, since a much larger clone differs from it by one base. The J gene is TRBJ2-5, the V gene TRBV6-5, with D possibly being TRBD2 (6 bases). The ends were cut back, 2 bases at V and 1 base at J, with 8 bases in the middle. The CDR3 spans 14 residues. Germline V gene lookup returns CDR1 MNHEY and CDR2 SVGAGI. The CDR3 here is CASSYGGTQETQYF. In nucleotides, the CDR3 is TGTGCCAGCAGTTACGGGGGGACCCAAGAGACCCAGTACTTC.

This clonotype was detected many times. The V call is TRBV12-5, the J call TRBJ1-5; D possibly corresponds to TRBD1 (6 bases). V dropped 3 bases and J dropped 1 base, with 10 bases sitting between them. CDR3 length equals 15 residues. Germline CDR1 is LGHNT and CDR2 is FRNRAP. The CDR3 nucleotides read TGTGCTAGTGGTTTAGGGGGTGTAAGCAATCAGCCCCAGCATTTT. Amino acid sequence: CASGLGGVSNQPQHF.

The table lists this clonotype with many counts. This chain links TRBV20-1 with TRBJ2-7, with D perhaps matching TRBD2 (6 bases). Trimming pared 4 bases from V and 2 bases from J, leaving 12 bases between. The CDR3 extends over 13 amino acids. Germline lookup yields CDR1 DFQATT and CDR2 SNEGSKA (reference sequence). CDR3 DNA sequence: TGCAGTGCTATTTACGGGGGAACCTACGAGCAGTACTTC. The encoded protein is CSAIYGGTYEQYF.

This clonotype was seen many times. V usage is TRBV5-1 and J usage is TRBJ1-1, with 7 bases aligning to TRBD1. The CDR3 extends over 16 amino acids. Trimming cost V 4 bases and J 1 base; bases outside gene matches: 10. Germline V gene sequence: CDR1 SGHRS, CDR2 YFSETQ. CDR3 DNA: TGCGCCAGCAGCACAGGGGACAGAATGCCGAACACTGAAGCTTTCTTT. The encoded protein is CASSTGDRMPNTEAFF.

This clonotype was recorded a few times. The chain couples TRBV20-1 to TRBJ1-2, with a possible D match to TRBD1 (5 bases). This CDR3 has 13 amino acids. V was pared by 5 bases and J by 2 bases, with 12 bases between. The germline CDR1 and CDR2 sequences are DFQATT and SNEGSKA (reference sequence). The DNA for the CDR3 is TGCAGTGCTCGCCGGGACCCGAACTATGGCTACACCTTC. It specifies CSARRDPNYGYTF.

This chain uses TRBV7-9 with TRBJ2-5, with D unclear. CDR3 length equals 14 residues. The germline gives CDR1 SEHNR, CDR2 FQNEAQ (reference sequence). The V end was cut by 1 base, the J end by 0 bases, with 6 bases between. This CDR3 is CASSLGQDQETQYF. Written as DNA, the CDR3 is TGTGCCAGCAGCTTAGGTCAGGACCAAGAGACCCAGTACTTC.

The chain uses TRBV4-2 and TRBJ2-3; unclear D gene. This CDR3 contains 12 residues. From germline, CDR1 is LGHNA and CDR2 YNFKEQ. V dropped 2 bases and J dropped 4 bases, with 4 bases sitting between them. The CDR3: CASSQSPDTQYF. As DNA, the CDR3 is TGTGCCAGCAGCCAATCTCCAGATACGCAGTATTTT.

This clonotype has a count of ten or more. CDR3 region: CASSPPEAGLQETQYF. In DNA form, the CDR3 reads TGTGCCAGCAGCCCCCCAGAGGCAGGGCTTCAAGAGACCCAGTACTTC. The rearrangement uses TRBV12-3 or TRBV12-4 and TRBJ2-5, with D perhaps TRBD1 (5 bases). Trimming pared 6 bases from V and 2 bases from J, leaving 19 bases between. This CDR3 spans 16 amino acids.

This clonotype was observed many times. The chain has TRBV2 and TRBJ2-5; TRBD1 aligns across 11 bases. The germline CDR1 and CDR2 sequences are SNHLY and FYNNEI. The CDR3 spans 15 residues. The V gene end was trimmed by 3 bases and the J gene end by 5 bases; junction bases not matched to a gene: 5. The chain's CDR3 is CASSEDRGHGETQYF. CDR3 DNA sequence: TGTGCCAGCAGTGAGGACAGGGGGCACGGGGAGACCCAGTACTTC.

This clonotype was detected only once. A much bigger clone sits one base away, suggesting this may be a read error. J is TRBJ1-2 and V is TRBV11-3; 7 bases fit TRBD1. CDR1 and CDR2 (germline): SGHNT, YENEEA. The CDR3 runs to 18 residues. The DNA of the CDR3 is TGTGACAGCAGCTTAGAAGGTCGGAGGACAGGTTCTAACTATGGCTACACCTTC. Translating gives CDSSLEGRRTGSNYGYTF.

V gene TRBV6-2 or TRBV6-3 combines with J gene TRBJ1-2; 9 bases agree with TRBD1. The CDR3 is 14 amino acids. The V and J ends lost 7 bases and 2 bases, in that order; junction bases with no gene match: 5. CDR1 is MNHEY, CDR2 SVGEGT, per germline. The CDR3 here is CASNPGQGNYGYTF. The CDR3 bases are TGTGCCAGCAACCCAGGACAGGGGAACTATGGCTACACCTTC.

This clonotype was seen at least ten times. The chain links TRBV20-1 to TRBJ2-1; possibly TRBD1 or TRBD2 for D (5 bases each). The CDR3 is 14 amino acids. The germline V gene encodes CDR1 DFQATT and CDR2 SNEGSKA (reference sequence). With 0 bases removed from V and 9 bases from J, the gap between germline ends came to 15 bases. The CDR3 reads CSARDLLGVGEQFF. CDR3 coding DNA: TGCAGTGCTAGAGACCTACTAGGGGTTGGTGAGCAGTTCTTC.

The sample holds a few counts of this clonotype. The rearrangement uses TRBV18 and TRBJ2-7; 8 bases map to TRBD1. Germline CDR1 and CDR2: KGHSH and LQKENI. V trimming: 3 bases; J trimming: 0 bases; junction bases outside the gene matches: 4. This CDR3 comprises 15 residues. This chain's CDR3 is CASSPRTGSSYEQYF. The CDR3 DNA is TGTGCCAGCTCACCGAGGACAGGGAGCTCCTACGAGCAGTACTTC.

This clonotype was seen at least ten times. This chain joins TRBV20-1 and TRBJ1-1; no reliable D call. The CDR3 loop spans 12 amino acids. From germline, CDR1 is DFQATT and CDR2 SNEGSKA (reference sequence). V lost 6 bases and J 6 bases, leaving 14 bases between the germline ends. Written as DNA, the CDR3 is TGCAGTGCAATACTCCGAATCCCTGAAGCTTTCTTT. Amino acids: CSAILRIPEAFF.

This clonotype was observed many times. CDR3 region: CASSSPTLKETQYF. Written as DNA, the CDR3 is TGTGCCAGCTCTTCTCCGACCTTGAAAGAGACCCAGTACTTC. The chain couples TRBV18 to TRBJ2-5; D remains ambiguous. Germline V gene sequence: CDR1 KGHSH, CDR2 LQKENI. V was trimmed by 6 bases and J by 3 bases, leaving 14 bases between them. The CDR3 runs to 14 residues.

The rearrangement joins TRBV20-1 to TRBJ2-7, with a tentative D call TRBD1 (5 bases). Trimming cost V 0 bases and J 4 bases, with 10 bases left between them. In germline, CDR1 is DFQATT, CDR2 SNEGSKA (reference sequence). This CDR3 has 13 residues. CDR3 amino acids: CSARDSGFYEQYF. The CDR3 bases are TGCAGTGCTAGAGACTCAGGGTTTTACGAGCAGTACTTC.